The clone carrying this T cell receptor (beta chain) has a count of ten or more. Genomic DNA constituted the template upon which TCR beta VDJ and CDR3 profiling was performed. From the reads, TCRdb called clonotypes with MiXCR, one entry per CDR3 protein. The sample carries tens of thousands of distinct CDR3 sequences, 60% to 80% recorded once. The data belong to a study of CD8+CD57+ T cells in acquired aplastic anemia. The V and J ends lost 6 bases and 3 bases respectively, with 8 bases between them. This CDR3 has 12 amino acids. Whoever was chosen for sequencing had shown CD8+CD57+ cell expansion by flow cytometry.

The J gene is TRBJ1-1, the V gene TRBV12-3 or TRBV12-4, with D unclear. The sample was sorted CD4+, CD8+, or CD8+CD57+ T cells (not recorded which) from PBMCs. This sequence was found in a human donor with aplastic anemia. This CDR3 reads CASSSDYTEAFF. The CDR3, as DNA: TGTGCCAGCAGCTCGGACTACACTGAAGCTTTCTTT.